This TCR beta chain stems from a study of OX40 agonist ivuxolimab in advanced cancers. Study as a whole: The mean age was about 57 years, ranging from 23 to 79, with 80% to 85% of participants male. Partial responses were achieved by three patients, of whom one had hepatocellular carcinoma and two had cutaneous melanoma.

On this clone: Its specificity is not known.

Profiling relied on immunoSEQ multiplex PCR, and the TCRdb table lists in-frame clones only, not all of them. The repertoire holds tens of thousands of clones, with about nine tenths as singletons. V was clipped by 0 bases and J by 5 bases; unmatched bases: 4. The CDR3 loop spans 13 amino acids. Germline V gene lookup returns CDR1 GTSNPN and CDR2 SVGIG (reference sequence). Points from the study as a whole: On average, CD8+ T cells showed a greater number of expanded clones than CD4+. The 0.1-3.0 mg/kg partial responders had among the lowest clonal expansion.

This chain uses TRBV30 with TRBJ2-7; 7 bases align to TRBD1. The receptor was isolated from an adult with an advanced solid tumor such as melanoma, head and neck, liver or kidney cancer. The specimen was CD4+ or CD8+ T cells sorted from blood, collected in a trial of the OX40 agonist ivuxolimab. The CDR3: CAWSVLQGHEQYF. CDR3 sequence (DNA): TGTGCCTGGAGTGTCTTACAGGGGCACGAGCAGTACTTC.